The rows below give T cell receptor beta chains drawn from one sample of a study of blood T cell repertoires in COVID-19. TCRdb's table, derived via immunoSEQ multiplex PCR, lists solely in-frame clones and lacks some. The data contain about 150,000 clones, more than 80% of them singletons. The sample comprised peripheral blood. The source of these receptors is a woman in her sixties with active COVID-19. CDR3s include the opening cysteine and the closing phenylalanine or tryptophan. Fields, in order: V gene, J gene, CDR3 protein.

>TRBV5-4|TRBJ2-1
CASSFGGAGEQFF
>TRBV18|TRBJ2-5
CASSPGVQETQYF
>TRBV5-6|TRBJ2-1
CASSLYGSGMLAYEQFF
>TRBV7-2|TRBJ2-7
CASSKTSGYEQYF
>TRBV30|TRBJ2-7
CAWSPGTVESYEQYF
>TRBV13|TRBJ2-7
CASSSASGLYEQYF
>TRBV28|TRBJ1-6
CASSLKQGTYNSPLHF
>TRBV6-5|TRBJ2-3
CASSGEGTDTQYF
>TRBV10-2|TRBJ1-6
CASSQGENSPLHF
>TRBV2|TRBJ1-1
CASIEDRVRQPLAFF
>TRBV19|TRBJ2-2
CASSPLGQRGLAGELFF
>TRBV2|TRBJ2-7
CASLRDRDRGSHEQYF
>TRBV6-2/TRBV6-3|TRBJ2-3
CASSYLQGNTQYF
>TRBV12-3/TRBV12-4|TRBJ2-4
CASSFQGNIQYF
>TRBV7-2|TRBJ1-1
CASSLRTGRGTEAFF
>TRBV10-2|TRBJ1-1
CASSEQGGEAFF
>TRBV28|TRBJ2-1
CASSPHSGTGFNEQFF
>TRBV28|TRBJ1-1
CASSGQDEAFF
>TRBV29-1|TRBJ2-7
CSVGTSGSYEQYF
>TRBV6-5|TRBJ1-4
CASSWTIQGAREKLFF
>TRBV24-1|TRBJ2-1
CATSDLLGGVNEQFF
>TRBV28|TRBJ2-7
CASSPPNRGLSEQYF
>TRBV30|TRBJ1-5
CAWRQVNNQPQHF
>TRBV5-4|TRBJ1-5
CASSLSGTNQPQHF
>TRBV25-1|TRBJ2-4
CASSETGWKNIQYF
>TRBV5-6|TRBJ1-3
CASSLRGTGNTIYF
>TRBV6-1|TRBJ1-2
CASSELGQGFYGYTF
>TRBV28|TRBJ2-7
CASSLRAGGGEQYF
>TRBV4-3|TRBJ2-7
CASSWTSGFSYEQYF
>TRBV27|TRBJ2-1
CASSPLGTSVVEQFF
>TRBV18|TRBJ1-3
CASSPGTGRHTIYF
>TRBV28|TRBJ2-5
CASSAPSGAQYF
>TRBV5-4|TRBJ2-3
CASSTGLASADTQYF
>TRBV6-6|TRBJ2-2
CAVRQGGGELFF
>TRBV6-5|TRBJ1-2
CASSPRTGGFYGYTF
>TRBV7-2|TRBJ2-1
CASSPMTTYNEQFF
>TRBV18|TRBJ2-1
CASSRETSWDNEQFF
>TRBV28|TRBJ2-3
CATSSTSATDTQYF
>TRBV4-3|TRBJ2-7
CASSPYREGTYEQYF
>TRBV28|TRBJ2-3
CASRRQGPISTDTQYF